These 25 T cell receptor beta chains originate from one sample sequenced in a study of blood T cell repertoires in COVID-19. Some clones are missing from TCRdb's copy, which holds only in-frame ones; the method was immunoSEQ multiplex PCR. The table lists tens of thousands of clones, around nine tenths of them singletons, with around 4.8% in the top ten. The sequenced material came from peripheral blood. Receptors were obtained from a human donor in a cohort sampled during active COVID-19.

This chain connects TRBV7-9 to TRBJ2-3; 10 positions match TRBD1. Per the germline V gene, CDR1 is SEHNR and CDR2 is FQNEAQ (reference sequence). With V trimmed by 5 bases and J by 2 bases, 4 bases remained unmatched. The CDR3 runs to 15 residues. The CDR3 spells CASSPGQGPTDTQYF. The CDR3 nucleotides are TGTGCCAGCAGCCCGGGACAGGGGCCCACAGATACGCAGTATTTT.

The chain recombines TRBV10-3 with TRBJ2-2; TRBD2 matches at 14 bases. CDR3 length: 17 residues. Germline V gene lookup returns CDR1 ENHRY and CDR2 SYGVKD. J gave up 6 bases and V 0 bases, and 3 bases lay outside the gene matches. DNA for the CDR3: TGTGCCATCAGTGAGTCCGGGGGACTAGCGGGAGCCGGGGAGCTGTTTTTT. Encoded protein: CAISESGGLAGAGELFF.

This rearrangement joins TRBV30 to TRBJ1-2; D is uncertain. Germline V gene lookup returns CDR1 GTSNPN and CDR2 SVGIG (reference sequence). V lost 2 bases and J 1 base, leaving 11 bases between the germline ends. The CDR3 is made up of 14 amino acids. Here the CDR3 DNA reads TGTGCCTGGAGTACAGCGGGCCTTAACTATGGCTACACCTTC. This codes for CAWSTAGLNYGYTF.

V usage is TRBV6-5 and J usage is TRBJ2-1; TRBD1 matches at 9 bases. CDR3 length: 15 amino acids. The ends lost 5 bases at V and 6 bases at J; junction bases unmatched: 8. Germline lookup yields CDR1 MNHEY and CDR2 SVGAGI. The CDR3 DNA is TGTGCCAGCAGTCCGGGACAGGGATTCCCCAATGAGCAGTTCTTC. It yields the protein CASSPGQGFPNEQFF.

This rearrangement joins TRBV11-2 to TRBJ2-7; D gene unclear. There are 13 residues in the CDR3. Trimming stripped 1 base from V and 4 bases from J, with 8 bases between. Germline V gene sequence: CDR1 SGHAT, CDR2 FQNNGV. The CDR3, as DNA: TGTGCCAGCAGCTTAGCAGGCCCTTACGAGCAGTACTTC. The encoded protein is CASSLAGPYEQYF.

The chain joins TRBV30 to TRBJ1-6; D unresolved. V was cut by 4 bases and J by 8 bases, with 6 bases left in between. In germline, CDR1 is GTSNPN, CDR2 SVGIG (reference sequence). The CDR3 is 11 amino acids. The CDR3 DNA reads as TGTGCCTGGAATAGAGATTCACCCCTCCACTTT. This encodes CAWNRDSPLHF.

This chain joins TRBV28 and TRBJ2-3; 9 nucleotides agree with TRBD2. After removal of 8 bases from V and 3 bases from J, the junction contained 18 bases not matched to a gene. Per germline, CDR1 MDHEN and CDR2 SYDVKM. This CDR3 spans 18 amino acids. This chain's CDR3 is CASFPPSGRSSRTDTQYF. The DNA of the CDR3 is TGTGCCAGCTTCCCGCCCAGCGGGAGGTCCTCACGGACAGATACGCAGTATTTT.

In this sample, this clone turned up once. The genes are TRBV9 and TRBJ2-3; a possible D gene is TRBD2 (7 bases). Germline V gene sequence: CDR1 SGDLS, CDR2 YYNGEE. The V gene lost 3 bases and the J gene lost 3 bases, with 14 bases spanning the gap. The CDR3 length is 15 residues. The CDR3 here is CASSALGGETDTQYF. The CDR3 DNA reads TGTGCCAGCAGCGCCCTAGGGGGGGAGACAGATACGCAGTATTTT.

The chain employs TRBV5-8 and TRBJ1-3, with TRBD1 as a possible D gene (6 bases). This CDR3 contains 15 residues. Germline V gene data show CDR1 as SGHTS and CDR2 as YDEGEE. V was cut by 6 bases and J by 4 bases, with 17 bases left in between. CDR3 region: CASTSRGLSGNTIYF. The DNA for the CDR3 is TGTGCCAGCACTTCCAGGGGTCTCTCCGGAAACACCATATATTTT.

The chain joins TRBV7-2 to TRBJ1-1; TRBD1 aligns across 10 bases. The V gene end was trimmed by 5 bases and the J gene end by 11 bases; junction bases not matched to a gene: 11. This CDR3 has 14 amino acids. CDR1 is SGHTA, CDR2 FQGNSA, per germline. The CDR3 DNA sequence: TGTGCCAGCAGCCTATCCCGACAGGGGGCCGCTGCTTTCTTT. It codes for CASSLSRQGAAAFF.

This chain uses TRBV16 with TRBJ2-7; perhaps TRBD1 as D (6 bases). Trimming cost V 2 bases and J 10 bases, with 12 bases left between them. Germline V gene sequence: CDR1 KGHSY, CDR2 FQNENV. The CDR3 totals 12 residues. The CDR3 sequence: CASSQRPQGQYF. CDR3 nucleotides: TGTGCCAGCAGCCAAAGGCCACAGGGCCAGTACTTC.

The chain uses TRBV5-1 and TRBJ2-7; 8 nucleotides align to TRBD1. The V gene end was trimmed by 4 bases and the J gene end by 1 base; junction bases not matched to a gene: 4. This CDR3 has 14 amino acids. Germline V lookup: CDR1 SGHRS, CDR2 YFSETQ. The chain's CDR3 is CASSPGQASYEQYF. The CDR3 coding sequence is TGCGCCAGCAGCCCGGGACAGGCTTCCTACGAGCAGTACTTC.

The rearrangement uses TRBV5-4 and TRBJ1-2, with D possibly being TRBD1 (6 bases). The length of the CDR3 is 17 residues. Germline values: CDR1 SGHNT, CDR2 YYREEE (reference sequence). V gave up 0 bases and J gave up 0 bases, with 15 bases separating them. The CDR3 reads CASSLVGRGLTNYGYTF. The CDR3 nucleotides read TGTGCCAGCAGCTTGGTTGGCAGGGGATTAACTAACTATGGCTACACCTTC.

J is TRBJ1-1 and V is TRBV3-1 (or the pseudogene TRBV3-2), with D possibly being TRBD1 (6 bases). The CDR3 covers 17 residues. Germline V CDR1 and CDR2: LGHDT, YNNKEL (reference sequence). V lost 4 bases and J 0 bases, leaving 18 bases between the germline ends. The CDR3 bases are TGTGCCAGCAGCCTTCTCGGGACACTTGGTGTGAACACTGAAGCTTTCTTT. Translated: CASSLLGTLGVNTEAFF.

The J gene is TRBJ2-1, the V gene TRBV5-4, with 11 bases that match TRBD1. V lost 0 bases to trimming and J lost 9 bases; unmatched junction nucleotides: 2. The CDR3 spans 14 residues. Per the germline V gene, CDR1 is SGHNT and CDR2 is YYREEE (reference sequence). The CDR3 nucleotides are TGTGCCAGCAGCTTGGTTGGGACAGGGGGTGAGCAGTTCTTC. This translates into CASSLVGTGGEQFF.

The chain combines TRBV6-4 with TRBJ1-3; D is unresolved. Germline CDR1 reads MRHNA; CDR2 reads SNTAGT. This CDR3 has 12 residues. V lost 10 bases, J lost 0 bases, and 7 bases lay in between. Written as DNA, the CDR3 is TGTGCCAAGCAAGCCTCTGGAAACACCATATATTTT. Translated, it gives CAKQASGNTIYF.

The CDR3 reads CASSRAQGLGNEAFF. CDR3 DNA sequence: TGTGCCAGCAGTAGAGCCCAGGGTTTAGGAAATGAAGCTTTCTTT. The chain is built from TRBV7-2 and TRBJ1-1; D perhaps matches TRBD1 (5 bases). In germline, CDR1 is SGHTA, CDR2 FQGNSA. V was pared by 6 bases and J by 7 bases, with 21 bases between. The CDR3 covers 15 residues.

V is TRBV3-1 (or the pseudogene TRBV3-2) and J is TRBJ1-5; the D gene is possibly TRBD1 (5 bases). Trimming cost V 5 bases and J 4 bases, with 15 bases left between them. Germline V gene sequence: CDR1 LGHDT, CDR2 YNNKEL (reference sequence). This CDR3 has 15 amino acids. Here the CDR3 reads CASSRDSRGNQPQHF. In DNA form, the CDR3 reads TGTGCCAGCAGCAGGGACTCCCGGGGGAATCAGCCCCAGCATTTT.

The chain recombines TRBV1 with TRBJ1-2; TRBD1 was called by the table and not checked on the DNA. TRBV1 is marked as a pseudogene. The CDR3 spans 19 residues. The CDR3 DNA reads as TGCACCATTACCTTTCCCCAGGGGTTCCCAAAAACCTCAAACTATGGCTACACCTTC. This encodes CTITFPQGFPKTSNYGYTF.

The chain combines TRBV7-2 with TRBJ1-3; D is unclear. CDR3 length: 15 residues. Germline lookup yields CDR1 SGHTA and CDR2 FQGNSA. Trimming cost V 2 bases and J 0 bases, with 8 bases left between them. CDR3 protein: CASSLRGRSGNTIYF. The CDR3 nucleotides are TGTGCCAGCAGCTTACGAGGCCGCTCTGGAAACACCATATATTTT.

The chain recombines TRBV5-1 with TRBJ1-3; D call uncertain. This CDR3 spans 11 amino acids. V lost 6 bases and J 4 bases, leaving 5 bases between the germline ends. Germline V gene lookup returns CDR1 SGHRS and CDR2 YFSETQ. The DNA for the CDR3 is TGCGCCAGCACCGTGGGAAACACCATATATTTT. Protein: CASTVGNTIYF. Full variable domain (outside the CDR3, taken from reference TRBV5-1 and TRBJ1-3): KAGVTQTPRYLIKTRGQQVTLSCSPISGHRSVSWYQQTPGQGLQFLFEYFSETQRNKGNFPGRFSGRQFSNSRSEMNVSTLELGDSALYLCASTVGNTIYFGEGSWLTVV.

The V gene is TRBV10-3, the J gene TRBJ2-1; TRBD2 agrees at 12 bases. Germline lookup yields CDR1 ENHRY and CDR2 SYGVKD. Trimming took 8 bases from V and 2 from J; bases not matched to a gene: 10. The CDR3 totals 17 residues. The CDR3 nucleotides read TGTGCCATCTCAGCTAGGACTAGCGGGATGGCCTACAATGAGCAGTTCTTC. It translates to CAISARTSGMAYNEQFF.

This clone was seen once. V usage is TRBV24-1 and J usage is TRBJ2-1; 7 bases line up with TRBD1. Trimming took 1 base from V and 9 from J; bases not matched to a gene: 2. CDR1 and CDR2 from the germline V gene are KGHDR and SFDVKD. The CDR3 spans 13 residues. CDR3 coding DNA: TGTGCCACCAGTGATTTAGGGGGCGTTGAGCAGTTCTTC. Translated, it gives CATSDLGGVEQFF.

The chain joins TRBV28 to TRBJ1-1; the D gene is possibly TRBD1 (5 bases). Looked up from germline, CDR1 is MDHEN and CDR2 is SYDVKM. CDR3 length: 11 amino acids. V dropped 5 bases and J dropped 10 bases, with 11 bases sitting between them. The CDR3 loop reads CASSPRGRAFF. The CDR3 DNA sequence: TGTGCCAGCAGTCCTCGGGGGAGAGCTTTCTTT.

V is TRBV10-3 and J is TRBJ1-5, with 8 bases aligning to TRBD1. Germline lookup yields CDR1 ENHRY and CDR2 SYGVKD. This CDR3 has 13 residues. With V trimmed by 6 bases and J by 5 bases, 3 bases remained unmatched. The CDR3 nucleotides read TGTGCCATCAGGGACAGGGTAGATCAGCCCCAGCATTTT. The encoded protein is CAIRDRVDQPQHF.